Listed here are 23 T cell receptor beta chains from one sample, sequenced in a study of T cell responses to AZD1222 COVID-19 vaccine. Sequenced by immunoSEQ multiplex PCR; TCRdb stores in-frame clones only, minus some. The table records around 130,000 clones, around 86% of them present only once. The source material was peripheral blood, sampled 28 days after the second AZD1222 dose. These receptors all come from an adult who received the AZD1222 COVID-19 vaccine.

V is TRBV4-1 and J is TRBJ2-3; TRBD2 is a possible D gene (7 bases). The CDR3 loop spans 19 amino acids. The V end was cut by 1 base, the J end by 5 bases, with 25 bases between. The V gene's germline CDR1 is MGHRA and CDR2 YSYEKL. CDR3 protein: CASSQVPGEWGGTRDTQYF. The CDR3 nucleotides are TGCGCCAGCAGCCAAGTCCCGGGGGAGTGGGGGGGCACGCGAGATACGCAGTATTTT.

V is TRBV27 and J is TRBJ1-5; D is unresolved. The CDR3 runs to 10 residues. The germline CDR1 and CDR2 sequences are MNHEY and SMNVEV (reference sequence). The V and J ends lost 8 bases and 7 bases respectively, with 6 bases between them. The CDR3 region has the DNA TGTGCCAGCGGGGTACAGCCCCAGCATTTT. It is translated as CASGVQPQHF.

The rearrangement uses TRBV11-2 and TRBJ1-6; D is uncertain. The CDR3 contains 12 residues. Trimming cost V 1 base and J 10 bases, with 5 bases left between them. Germline loops: CDR1 SGHAT, CDR2 FQNNGV. The CDR3 loop is CASSLGRSPLHF. The DNA for the CDR3 is TGTGCCAGCAGCTTAGGGCGGTCACCCCTCCACTTT.

This sequence joins TRBV5-4 and TRBJ1-2; a weak D match, TRBD1 (6 bases). The germline V and J ends were trimmed by 4 bases and 3 bases, with 13 bases remaining between them. The CDR3 consists of 14 residues. Germline CDR1 is SGHNT and CDR2 is YYREEE (reference sequence). The CDR3 here is CASSRRQEDYGYTF. DNA of the CDR3: TGTGCCAGCAGCCGTAGACAGGAGGACTATGGCTACACCTTC.

This chain links TRBV29-1 with TRBJ2-5; 7 positions match TRBD1. The CDR3 is 14 amino acids. Per the germline V gene, CDR1 is SQVTM and CDR2 is ANQGSEA. The ends lost 3 bases at V and 2 bases at J; junction bases unmatched: 6. CDR3: CSVDSGRGQETQYF. The CDR3, as DNA: TGCAGCGTTGATTCAGGCAGGGGGCAAGAGACCCAGTACTTC.

The V call is TRBV12-3 or TRBV12-4, the J call TRBJ1-2; unclear D gene. The CDR3 has 13 amino acids. Trimming shortened V by 8 bases and J by 7 bases, and 17 bases separated the two germline ends. The CDR3 loop reads CASSRFQTLGYTF. The CDR3 nucleotides read TGTGCCAGCTCACGATTCCAAACCCTTGGCTACACCTTC.

The gene calls are TRBV5-1 and TRBJ2-1; 9 nucleotides match TRBD1. The CDR3 sequence is 16 residues long. Germline CDR1 reads SGHRS; CDR2 reads YFSETQ. V was clipped by 4 bases and J by 5 bases; unmatched bases: 10. The CDR3 region is CASSATGTGPNNEQFF. CDR3 nucleotide sequence: TGCGCCAGCAGCGCTACCGGGACAGGGCCTAACAATGAGCAGTTCTTC.

The chain uses TRBV20-1 and TRBJ2-5; weak D call: TRBD2 (5 bases). The CDR3 totals 11 residues. V gave up 6 bases and J gave up 5 bases, with 10 bases separating them. Germline CDR1 and CDR2: DFQATT and SNEGSKA (reference sequence). Here the CDR3 DNA reads TGCAGTGCCCGGGGTTGGGAGACCCAGTACTTC. Encoded protein: CSARGWETQYF.

This chain connects TRBV6-6 to TRBJ2-2, with 9 bases aligning to TRBD1. V lost 6 bases and J lost 10; bases outside the gene matches: 9. The CDR3 length is 14 residues. CDR1 is MNHNY, CDR2 SVGAGI, per germline (reference sequence). CDR3 sequence (DNA): TGTGCCAGCAGGCCGGGACAGGGACGTGAGGAGCTGTTTTTT. This gives the protein CASRPGQGREELFF.

This chain connects TRBV6-5 to TRBJ2-5; D gene ambiguous. Germline V lookup: CDR1 MNHEY, CDR2 SVGAGI. Trimming took off 8 bases at V and 2 bases at J, with 12 bases between the two ends. This CDR3 has 13 amino acids. This chain's CDR3 is CASGRPPQETQYF. The CDR3 nucleotides read TGTGCCAGCGGAAGGCCTCCTCAAGAGACCCAGTACTTC.

This clone was seen once. The rearrangement joins TRBV4-1 to TRBJ1-4, with D tentatively TRBD1 (6 bases). CDR3 length: 16 amino acids. CDR1 and CDR2 from the germline V gene are MGHRA and YSYEKL. The germline V and J ends were trimmed by 5 bases and 0 bases, with 13 bases remaining between them. DNA for the CDR3: TGCGCCAGCAGCGAGGGACACTCGGCAACTAATGAAAAACTGTTTTTT. Amino acids: CASSEGHSATNEKLFF.

The CDR3 DNA sequence: TGTGCCAGCAGCCCACCGACAGGGAACTATAATTCACCCCTCCACTTT. Its protein is CASSPPTGNYNSPLHF. This rearrangement joins TRBV7-9 to TRBJ1-6; 7 bases agree with TRBD1. The trim removed 5 bases at V and 3 bases at J, leaving 7 bases unmatched. This CDR3 region has 16 residues. Germline values: CDR1 SEHNR, CDR2 FQNEAQ (reference sequence).

The chain has TRBV9 and TRBJ1-3; D not certain. Germline V gene data show CDR1 as SGDLS and CDR2 as YYNGEE. This CDR3 has 14 amino acids. Trimming removed 4 bases at V and 2 bases at J, with 10 bases between. CDR3 region: CASSRGDTGNTIYF. The CDR3 nucleotides read TGTGCCAGCAGCCGCGGGGATACTGGAAACACCATATATTTT.

The chain combines TRBV6-5 with TRBJ1-5; D is unclear. Germline-derived CDR1 and CDR2 are MNHEY and SVGAGI. The length of the CDR3 is 13 residues. Trimming left V 8 bases short and J 0 bases short, with 8 bases between. CDR3 nucleotide sequence: TGTGCCAGCTCAAAGGATAGCAATCAGCCCCAGCATTTT. Its protein product is CASSKDSNQPQHF.

The chain uses TRBV6-5 and TRBJ1-2; 8 positions match TRBD1. This CDR3 has 15 residues. After removal of 2 bases from V and 3 bases from J, the junction contained 5 bases not matched to a gene. The germline V gene has CDR1 MNHEY and CDR2 SVGAGI. The CDR3 loop reads CASSYITGGDYGYTF. CDR3 bases: TGTGCCAGCAGTTACATCACAGGGGGGGACTATGGCTACACCTTC.

The chain combines TRBV5-1 with TRBJ1-4; 8 bases are shared with TRBD1. The V gene end was trimmed by 4 bases and the J gene end by 6 bases; junction bases not matched to a gene: 5. The CDR3 spans 14 residues. CDR1 and CDR2 from the germline V gene are SGHRS and YFSETQ. CDR3 residues: CASSVDRVDEKLFF. DNA of the CDR3: TGCGCCAGCAGCGTGGACAGGGTTGATGAAAAACTGTTTTTT.

The gene calls are TRBV27 and TRBJ1-6, with D uncertain. CDR3 size: 12 residues. Germline lookup yields CDR1 MNHEY and CDR2 SMNVEV (reference sequence). Trimming took 0 bases from V and 16 from J, leaving 10 bases between them. Here the CDR3 reads CASSLSGGGLHF. The CDR3 nucleotides are TGTGCCAGCAGTTTATCAGGCGGCGGACTCCACTTT.

The V call is TRBV7-9, the J call TRBJ1-1; no firm D call. The CDR3 contains 15 residues. The germline CDR1 and CDR2 sequences are SEHNR and FQNEAQ (reference sequence). Trimming stripped 5 bases from V and 0 bases from J, with 13 bases between. The CDR3 DNA follows: TGTGCCAGCAGCCCCCGTCTGGCGGTGAACACTGAAGCTTTCTTT. It encodes CASSPRLAVNTEAFF.

The chain has TRBV5-5 and TRBJ1-2; 7 bases are shared with TRBD1. J gave up 6 bases and V 3 bases, and 8 bases lay outside the gene matches. This CDR3 spans 14 amino acids. The germline gives CDR1 SGHKS, CDR2 YYEKEE (reference sequence). CDR3 region: CASSWYTGENGYTF. The CDR3, as DNA: TGTGCCAGCAGCTGGTATACAGGGGAGAATGGCTACACCTTC.

The chain employs TRBV28 and TRBJ2-1, with a tentative D call TRBD1 (5 bases). V lost 0 bases to trimming and J lost 5 bases, with 8 bases between them. The CDR3 has 14 amino acids. Per germline, CDR1 MDHEN and CDR2 SYDVKM. The CDR3, as DNA: TGTGCCAGCAGTTTATGGGGGCGAGACAATGAGCAGTTCTTC. It yields the protein CASSLWGRDNEQFF.

The rearrangement joins TRBV5-5 to TRBJ1-2, with no clear D. Trimming stripped 2 bases from V and 6 bases from J, with 17 bases between. The CDR3 covers 15 residues. Germline V gene sequence: CDR1 SGHKS, CDR2 YYEKEE (reference sequence). CDR3 in amino acids: CASSFIPGRVDGYTF. As DNA, the CDR3 is TGTGCCAGCAGCTTTATTCCTGGCCGAGTCGATGGCTACACCTTC.

This chain joins TRBV28 and TRBJ2-1, with a weak D call TRBD2 (7 bases). Per germline, CDR1 MDHEN and CDR2 SYDVKM. The V and J ends lost 10 bases and 7 bases respectively, with 26 bases between them. CDR3 size: 16 residues. CDR3 DNA sequence: TGTGCCACTCGGGAAGGGGGGGGCCAATGGTTTAATGAGCAGTTCTTC. Translating gives CATREGGGQWFNEQFF.

The chain has TRBV6-5 and TRBJ2-7; D perhaps matches TRBD2 (5 bases). Between the trimmed V and J ends, which lost 2 bases and 5 bases, there was a span of 13 bases. The CDR3 is 14 amino acids. Germline loops: CDR1 MNHEY, CDR2 SVGAGI. CDR3 sequence (DNA): TGTGCCAGCAGTTACGAATCGGGAAGCAACGAGCAGTACTTC. It is translated as CASSYESGSNEQYF.